This TCR beta chain was sequenced during a study of response to subunit inactivated influenza vaccine. General observations from the study: That few new T cells are recruited by each seasonal influenza vaccination was the authors' suggestion.

TCRdb re-derived calls from the RT-PCR reads in MiXCR, one entry per CDR3 protein. Altogether roughly 500,000 distinct CDR3 sequences are present, 16% being singletons, with the ten largest covering less than 4%. Regarding this clonotype: Its specificity is unknown.

The CDR3 runs to 16 residues. Germline trimming cut 3 bases from V and 0 bases from J; bases unmatched to any gene: 6. Germline V gene lookup returns CDR1 SGHTA and CDR2 FQGNSA. V and J are TRBV7-2 and TRBJ2-7; TRBD2 aligns across 9 bases. The sample here was CD4+ T cells sorted from PBMCs, taken around 25 months after vaccination. The sequence derives from a man aged 45 to 70 who received an inactivated influenza vaccine. The CDR3 region has the DNA TGTGCCAGCAGCTTGGCTTCTAGCGGGGCCTCCTACGAGCAGTACTTC. It is translated as CASSLASSGASYEQYF.